The 12 T cell receptor beta chains below were found in one sample sequenced in a study of T cell responses to AZD1222 COVID-19 vaccine. Repertoires were generated with immunoSEQ multiplex PCR, while TCRdb's copy carries only in-frame clones and drops some. The table shows roughly 150,000 clones, with roughly 91% occurring only once. The specimen comprised peripheral blood, sampled 28 days after the second AZD1222 dose. These receptors all stem from an adult who received the AZD1222 COVID-19 vaccine.

The rearrangement links TRBV3-1 (or the pseudogene TRBV3-2) to TRBJ2-7, with TRBD1 as a possible D gene (6 bases). V dropped 1 base and J dropped 7 bases, with 8 bases sitting between them. The CDR3 totals 12 residues. Germline V gene lookup returns CDR1 LGHDT and CDR2 YNNKEL (reference sequence). The CDR3 reads CASSQGGREQYF. CDR3 DNA sequence: TGTGCCAGCAGCCAAGGGGGGCGTGAGCAGTACTTC.

V is TRBV19 and J is TRBJ2-6; possibly TRBD1 for D (6 bases). The CDR3 length is 18 residues. Germline V gene sequence: CDR1 LNHDA, CDR2 SQIVND (reference sequence). Between the trimmed V and J ends, which lost 5 bases and 0 bases, there was a span of 17 bases. CDR3 sequence reads: CASSWVLGQHSGANVLTF. In DNA form, the CDR3 reads TGTGCCAGTAGTTGGGTCTTAGGACAGCACTCTGGGGCCAACGTCCTGACTTTC.

V and J are TRBV7-2 and TRBJ2-5; the D is unclear. Germline assignment: CDR1 SGHTA and CDR2 FQGNSA. V lost 5 bases and J 7 bases, leaving 14 bases between the germline ends. This CDR3 is built from 13 residues. The CDR3 region is CASSPPTERTQYF. The DNA for the CDR3 is TGTGCCAGCAGCCCCCCTACCGAGCGGACCCAGTACTTC.

The rearrangement uses TRBV11-2 and TRBJ2-3, with 10 bases identical to TRBD1. The CDR3 length is 16 residues. Losses at the gene ends were 5 bases for V and 7 bases for J; bases not matched to a gene: 12. The germline V gene has CDR1 SGHAT and CDR2 FQNNGV. The CDR3 reads CASSHSPDRGTYTQYF. CDR3 DNA: TGTGCCAGCAGCCACTCCCCGGACAGGGGGACTTATACGCAGTATTTT.

This rearrangement joins TRBV29-1 to TRBJ2-1; the match to TRBD2 covers 10 bases. This CDR3 contains 14 residues. Germline CDR1 reads SQVTM; CDR2 reads ANQGSEA. With V trimmed by 7 bases and J by 4 bases, 7 bases remained unmatched. CDR3: CSGGASGSYNEQFF. The CDR3 region has the DNA TGCAGCGGTGGGGCTAGCGGGAGTTACAATGAGCAGTTCTTC.

The gene calls are TRBV2 and TRBJ1-6, with TRBD1 matching 8 bases. J gave up 10 bases and V 9 bases, and 14 bases lay outside the gene matches. CDR1 and CDR2 from the germline V gene are SNHLY and FYNNEI. CDR3 length: 15 amino acids. For the CDR3, the DNA is TGTGCCAGGGAGGACAGGGAGAACGCAAACTCACCCCTCCACTTT. Amino acids: CAREDRENANSPLHF.

This clone was seen only once. The chain employs TRBV30 and TRBJ2-2; D unclear. CDR3 size: 13 residues. V was shortened by 0 bases and J by 5 bases, with 7 bases between the two germline ends. Germline CDR1 reads GTSNPN; CDR2 reads SVGIG (reference sequence). The CDR3 bases are TGTGCCTGGAGTGTACAAGGAACCGGGGAGCTGTTTTTT. It is translated as CAWSVQGTGELFF.

The chain carries TRBV2 and TRBJ1-5; D is unresolved. The CDR3 consists of 13 residues. Per the germline V gene, CDR1 is SNHLY and CDR2 is FYNNEI. Trimming took 8 bases from V and 5 from J, leaving 13 bases between them. The CDR3 reads CASRPGLHQPQHF. CDR3 in DNA: TGTGCCAGCCGGCCAGGACTTCATCAGCCCCAGCATTTT.

This clone is a singleton in its sample. The CDR3 bases are TGTGCCAGCAGTTGGGGATCGGTCACCGGGGAGCTGTTTTTT. Protein sequence: CASSWGSVTGELFF. The rearrangement links TRBV6-5 to TRBJ2-2; D is unresolved. Looked up from germline, CDR1 is MNHEY and CDR2 is SVGAGI. Trimming left V 4 bases short and J 4 bases short, with 10 bases between. The CDR3 spans 14 residues.

The J gene is TRBJ1-3, the V gene TRBV3-1 (or the pseudogene TRBV3-2); D gene uncertain. V lost 0 bases to trimming and J lost 4 bases, with 10 bases between them. The germline CDR1 and CDR2 sequences are LGHDT and YNNKEL (reference sequence). The CDR3 spans 15 residues. CDR3 sequence (DNA): TGTGCCAGCAGCCAAGAGATGGGGAGGGGAAACACCATATATTTT. Residues: CASSQEMGRGNTIYF.

The rearrangement uses TRBV6-2 or TRBV6-3 and TRBJ1-5; 7 nucleotides match TRBD1. Germline lookup yields CDR1 MNHEY and CDR2 SVGEGT. CDR3 length equals 12 residues. V trimming: 5 bases; J trimming: 7 bases; junction bases outside the gene matches: 2. The CDR3 is CASSQGEQPQHF. The CDR3 DNA reads as TGTGCCAGCAGTCAGGGGGAACAGCCCCAGCATTTT.

This chain connects TRBV14 to TRBJ1-2, with D possibly TRBD1 on 5 matching bases. V lost 3 bases to trimming and J lost 8 bases, with 22 bases between them. Germline CDR1 and CDR2: SGHDN and FVKESK. The CDR3 loop spans 16 amino acids. The CDR3 bases are TGTGCCAGCAGCCAGCAAGTGGGTGGCAGGGAAGGCGGCTACACCTTC. Protein product: CASSQQVGGREGGYTF.